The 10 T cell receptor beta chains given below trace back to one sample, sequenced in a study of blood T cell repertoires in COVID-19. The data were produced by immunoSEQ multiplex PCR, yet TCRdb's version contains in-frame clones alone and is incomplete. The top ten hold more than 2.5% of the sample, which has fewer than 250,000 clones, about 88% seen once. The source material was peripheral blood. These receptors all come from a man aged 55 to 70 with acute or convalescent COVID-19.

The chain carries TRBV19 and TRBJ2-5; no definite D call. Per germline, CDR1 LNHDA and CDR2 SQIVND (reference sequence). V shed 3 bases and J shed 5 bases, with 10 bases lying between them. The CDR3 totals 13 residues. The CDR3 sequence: CASSILASETQYF. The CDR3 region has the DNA TGTGCCAGTAGTATTTTGGCTTCGGAGACCCAGTACTTC.

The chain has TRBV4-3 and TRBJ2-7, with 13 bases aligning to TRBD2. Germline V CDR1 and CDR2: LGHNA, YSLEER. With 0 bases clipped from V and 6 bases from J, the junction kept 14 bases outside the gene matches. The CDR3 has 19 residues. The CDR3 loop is CASSQDLWETSGGSFEQYF. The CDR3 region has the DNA TGCGCCAGCAGCCAAGATCTGTGGGAGACTAGCGGGGGGTCTTTCGAGCAGTACTTC.

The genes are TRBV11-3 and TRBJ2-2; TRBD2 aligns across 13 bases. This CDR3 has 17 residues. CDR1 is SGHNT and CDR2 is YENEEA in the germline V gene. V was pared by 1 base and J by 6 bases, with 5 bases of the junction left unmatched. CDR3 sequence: CASSLVVGLAGAGELFF. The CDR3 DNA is TGTGCCAGCAGCTTAGTCGTTGGACTAGCGGGGGCCGGGGAGCTGTTTTTT.

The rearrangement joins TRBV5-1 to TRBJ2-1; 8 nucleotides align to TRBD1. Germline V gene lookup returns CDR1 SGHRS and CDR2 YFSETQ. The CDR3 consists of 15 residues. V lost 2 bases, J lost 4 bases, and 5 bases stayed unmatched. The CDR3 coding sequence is TGCGCCAGCAGCTTTCCGGGACAGGTTTACAATGAGCAGTTCTTC. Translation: CASSFPGQVYNEQFF.

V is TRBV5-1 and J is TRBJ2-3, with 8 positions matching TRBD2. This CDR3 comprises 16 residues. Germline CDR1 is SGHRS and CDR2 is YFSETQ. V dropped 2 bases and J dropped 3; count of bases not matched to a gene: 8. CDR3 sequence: CASSLWPGGATDTQYF. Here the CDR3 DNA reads TGCGCCAGCAGCTTATGGCCCGGGGGGGCTACAGATACGCAGTATTTT.

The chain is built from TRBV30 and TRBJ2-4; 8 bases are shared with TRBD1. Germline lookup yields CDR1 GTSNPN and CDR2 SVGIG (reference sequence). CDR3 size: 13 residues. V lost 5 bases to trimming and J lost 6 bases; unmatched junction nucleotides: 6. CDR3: CAWEPTGANIQYF. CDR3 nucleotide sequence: TGTGCCTGGGAACCGACAGGGGCAAACATTCAGTACTTC.

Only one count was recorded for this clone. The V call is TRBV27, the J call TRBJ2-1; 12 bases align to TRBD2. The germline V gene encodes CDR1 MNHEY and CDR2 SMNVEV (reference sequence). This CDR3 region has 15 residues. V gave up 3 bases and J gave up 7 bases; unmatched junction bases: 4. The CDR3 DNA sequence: TGTGCCAGCAGTTTTCCTAGCGGGGGGGTAAATGAGCAGTTCTTC. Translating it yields CASSFPSGGVNEQFF.

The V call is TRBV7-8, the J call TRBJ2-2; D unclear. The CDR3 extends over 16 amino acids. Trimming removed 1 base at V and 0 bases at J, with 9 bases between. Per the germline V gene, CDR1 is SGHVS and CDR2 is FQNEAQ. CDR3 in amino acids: CASSLGWASNTGELFF. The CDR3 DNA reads TGTGCCAGCAGCTTAGGGTGGGCCTCGAACACCGGGGAGCTGTTTTTT.

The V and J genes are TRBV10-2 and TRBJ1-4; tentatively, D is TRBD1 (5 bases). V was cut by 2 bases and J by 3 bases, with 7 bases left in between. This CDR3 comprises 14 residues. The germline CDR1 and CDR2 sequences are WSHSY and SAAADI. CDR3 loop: CASSEAGPNEKLFF. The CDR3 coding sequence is TGCGCCAGCAGTGAGGCAGGGCCTAATGAAAAACTGTTTTTT.

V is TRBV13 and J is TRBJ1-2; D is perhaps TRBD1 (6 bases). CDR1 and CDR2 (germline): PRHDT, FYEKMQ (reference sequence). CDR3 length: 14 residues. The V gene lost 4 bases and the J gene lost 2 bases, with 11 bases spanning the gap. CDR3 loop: CASSSRQGNYGYTF. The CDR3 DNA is TGTGCCAGCAGCTCGAGGCAGGGGAACTATGGCTACACCTTC.